These T cell receptor beta chains were read from a single sample in a study of blood T cell repertoires in COVID-19. The method was immunoSEQ multiplex PCR; TCRdb's version includes in-frame clones alone and lacks a portion of them. Of fewer than 200,000 clones detected, about three quarters appear once; the ten largest clones hold about 3%. The specimen was peripheral blood. The receptors originated from a man aged 65 to 79 with acute or convalescent COVID-19. Each CDR3 is given with its conserved first and last residue. A D gene is named only where the DNA matches it firmly. Expanded clones are given a class, and other clones once, few, many or no size at all.

J gene: TRBJ2-5; clone size: -; D gene: -; V gene: TRBV7-7; CDR3 protein: CASSLGGLAQETQYF; CDR3 DNA: TGTGCTAGCAGCTTAGGCGGGCTAGCCCAAGAGACCCAGTACTTC
J gene: TRBJ2-3; clone size: -; D gene: -; V gene: TRBV20-1; CDR3 protein: CSASPPRGSTDTQYF; CDR3 DNA: TGCAGTGCTAGTCCCCCCCGGGGATCCACAGATACGCAGTATTTT
J gene: TRBJ1-4; clone size: -; D gene: TRBD1; V gene: TRBV5-4; CDR3 protein: CASSRDRAWEKLFF; CDR3 DNA: TGTGCCAGCAGCCGGGACAGGGCTTGGGAAAAACTGTTTTTT
J gene: TRBJ2-2; clone size: -; D gene: -; V gene: TRBV7-8; CDR3 protein: CASSLGLLNTGELFF; CDR3 DNA: TGTGCCAGCAGCTTAGGACTCTTGAACACCGGGGAGCTGTTTTTT
J gene: TRBJ2-3; clone size: -; D gene: TRBD2; V gene: TRBV7-8; CDR3 protein: CASSQRSGRADTQYF; CDR3 DNA: TGTGCCAGCAGCCAGAGGAGCGGGAGGGCAGATACGCAGTATTTT
J gene: TRBJ2-1; clone size: -; D gene: -; V gene: TRBV2; CDR3 protein: CASSDGRAPMLEFF; CDR3 DNA: TGTGCCAGCAGTGACGGCAGGGCCCCAATGTTGGAGTTCTTC
J gene: TRBJ2-3; clone size: -; D gene: -; V gene: TRBV6-4; CDR3 protein: CASSLRLTDTQYF; CDR3 DNA: TGTGCCAGCAGTCTGCGGTTGACAGATACGCAGTATTTT
J gene: TRBJ2-5; clone size: -; D gene: TRBD2; V gene: TRBV7-6; CDR3 protein: CASKLGTSGSRGETQYF; CDR3 DNA: TGTGCCAGCAAACTTGGAACTAGCGGGAGTAGGGGGGAGACCCAGTACTTC
J gene: TRBJ1-5; clone size: -; D gene: TRBD1; V gene: TRBV3-1/TRBV3-2; CDR3 protein: CASSQRTGRHQPQHF; CDR3 DNA: TGTGCCAGCAGCCAACGGACAGGCAGGCATCAGCCCCAGCATTTT
J gene: TRBJ1-1; clone size: -; D gene: -; V gene: TRBV19; CDR3 protein: CASSMEVNTEAFF; CDR3 DNA: TGTGCCAGTAGTATGGAGGTTAACACTGAAGCTTTCTTT
J gene: TRBJ1-2; clone size: once; D gene: -; V gene: TRBV5-4; CDR3 protein: CASSLLKRGQPTYTF; CDR3 DNA: TGTGCCAGCAGCTTGTTGAAGCGGGGTCAACCGACCTACACCTTC
J gene: TRBJ1-2; clone size: -; D gene: -; V gene: TRBV21-1; CDR3 protein: CASSRAGGYGYTF; CDR3 DNA: TGTGCCAGCAGCAGAGCCGGAGGCTATGGCTACACCTTC
J gene: TRBJ2-5; clone size: -; D gene: -; V gene: TRBV20-1; CDR3 protein: CSAGETQYF; CDR3 DNA: TGCAGTGCCGGAGAGACCCAGTACTTC